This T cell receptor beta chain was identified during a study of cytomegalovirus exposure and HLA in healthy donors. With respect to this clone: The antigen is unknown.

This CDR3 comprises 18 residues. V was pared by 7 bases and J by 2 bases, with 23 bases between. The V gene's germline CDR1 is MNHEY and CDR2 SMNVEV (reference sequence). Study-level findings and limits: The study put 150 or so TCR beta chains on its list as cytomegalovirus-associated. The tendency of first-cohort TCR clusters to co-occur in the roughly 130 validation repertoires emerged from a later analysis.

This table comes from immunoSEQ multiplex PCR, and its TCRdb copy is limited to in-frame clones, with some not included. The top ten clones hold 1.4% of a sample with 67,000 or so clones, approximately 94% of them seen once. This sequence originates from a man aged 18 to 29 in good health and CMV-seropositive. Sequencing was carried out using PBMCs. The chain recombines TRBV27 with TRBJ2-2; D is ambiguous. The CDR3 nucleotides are TGTGCCAGCACCATAACCTATAGAACCGGGTCCAACACCGGGGAGCTGTTTTTT. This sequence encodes CASTITYRTGSNTGELFF.